This TCR beta chain was identified during a study of T cell responses to AZD1222 COVID-19 vaccine. On the study more broadly: Second doses at about 4 or about 12 weeks were pooled.

Only in-frame clones appear in the TCRdb table, and some are missing; sequencing was by immunoSEQ multiplex PCR. This table holds about 110,000 clones, about 85% found once. Findings and caveats of the study: The repertoires were collected only after the peak T cell response. Vaccine-related CD4 TCRs covered spike, predominating at 160-218 and 743-854. Only a handful of AZD1222 recipients were seropositive at baseline.

With regard to this clone: The antigen remains undetermined. One junction end disagrees with the germline gene, perhaps due to a read error.

The sequence came from an adult in good health. Specimen: peripheral blood, collected on day 0 of AZD1222 vaccination.

Here the CDR3 reads CASNLQGYNEQFF. CDR3 sequence (DNA): TGTGCCAGCAATTTACAAGGCTACAATGAGCAGTTCTTC. The V call is TRBV12-3 or TRBV12-4, the J call TRBJ2-1; D call uncertain. The CDR3 sequence is 13 residues long.